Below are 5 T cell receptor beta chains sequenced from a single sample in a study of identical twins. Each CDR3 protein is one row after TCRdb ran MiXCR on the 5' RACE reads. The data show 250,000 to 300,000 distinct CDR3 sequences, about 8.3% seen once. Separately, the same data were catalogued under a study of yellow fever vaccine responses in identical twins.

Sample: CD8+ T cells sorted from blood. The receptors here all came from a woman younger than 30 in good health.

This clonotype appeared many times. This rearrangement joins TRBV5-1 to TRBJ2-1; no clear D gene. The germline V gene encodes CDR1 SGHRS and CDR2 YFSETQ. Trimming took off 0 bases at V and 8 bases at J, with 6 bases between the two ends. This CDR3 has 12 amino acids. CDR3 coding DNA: TGCGCCAGCAGCTTGGATTCCCATGAGCAGTTCTTC. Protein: CASSLDSHEQFF.

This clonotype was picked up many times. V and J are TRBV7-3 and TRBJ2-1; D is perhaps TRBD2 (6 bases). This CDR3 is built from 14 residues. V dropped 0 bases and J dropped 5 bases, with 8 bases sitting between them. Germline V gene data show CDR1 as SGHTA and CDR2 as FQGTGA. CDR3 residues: CASSLTGEDNEQFF. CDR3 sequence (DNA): TGTGCCAGCAGCTTAACGGGGGAGGACAATGAGCAGTTCTTC.

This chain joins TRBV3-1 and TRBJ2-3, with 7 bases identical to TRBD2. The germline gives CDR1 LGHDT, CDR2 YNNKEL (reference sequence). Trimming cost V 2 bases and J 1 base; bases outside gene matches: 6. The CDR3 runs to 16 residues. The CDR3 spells CASSQFVAGRTDTQYF. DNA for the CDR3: TGTGCCAGCAGCCAATTTGTAGCGGGCCGCACAGATACGCAGTATTTT.

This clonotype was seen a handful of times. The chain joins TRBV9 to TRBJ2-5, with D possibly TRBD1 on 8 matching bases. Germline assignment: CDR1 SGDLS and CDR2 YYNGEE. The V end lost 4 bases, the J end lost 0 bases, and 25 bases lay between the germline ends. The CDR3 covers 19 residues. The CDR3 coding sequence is TGTGCCAGCAGCCCCGAACACAGGGGGGGTGGAGTGTACCAAGAGACCCAGTACTTC. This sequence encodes CASSPEHRGGGVYQETQYF.

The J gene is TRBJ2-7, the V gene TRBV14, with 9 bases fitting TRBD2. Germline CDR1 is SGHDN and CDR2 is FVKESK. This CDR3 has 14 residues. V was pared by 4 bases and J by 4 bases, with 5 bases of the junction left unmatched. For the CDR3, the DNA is TGTGCCAGCAGCCCCGTAGCGGGAGCTTACGAGCAGTACTTC. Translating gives CASSPVAGAYEQYF.